The present T cell receptor beta chain was sequenced within a study of blood T cell repertoires in COVID-19. The overall study: PBMCs, B-cell-depleted T cells, or T cells were the source of the cDNA or gDNA that made up the material.

Assay: immunoSEQ multiplex PCR; the TCRdb copy retains only in-frame clones and omits some. The sample has 250,000 to 400,000 clones, 70% to 90% seen once. CDR1 is SGDLS and CDR2 is YYNGEE in the germline V gene. Deletions cut 3 bases from V and 1 base from J, with 7 bases between. The CDR3 runs to 14 residues. This receptor was taken from a woman under 40 with COVID-19, enrolled during active disease. Sequencing used peripheral blood. V and J are TRBV9 and TRBJ2-2; D unclear. The CDR3 loop reads CASSGTRNTGELFF. CDR3 DNA sequence: TGTGCCAGCAGCGGAACAAGGAACACCGGGGAGCTGTTTTTT.